A single sample is the source of the 30 T cell receptor beta chains below, sequenced in a study of STAT3 mutations in large granular lymphocyte leukemia. Study-wide results and caveats: In T-cell large granular lymphocyte leukemia, about half of patients showed multiple immunodominant subclonotypes.

Profiling relied on immunoSEQ multiplex PCR, and the TCRdb table lists in-frame clones only, not all of them. The sample lists several thousand clones, about nine tenths seen once, with approximately 46% in the top ten. No antigens are known for them. Source material: peripheral blood mononuclear cells. These receptors came from a man aged 50 to 60 with T-cell large granular lymphocyte leukemia. Some clones in this sample may be carry-over from other donors' samples.

The CDR3 DNA reads as TGTGCCAGCAGCTTACAGGGAGGCACTGAAGCTTTCTTT. Its protein product is CASSLQGGTEAFF. The chain uses TRBV7-9 and TRBJ1-1, with D tentatively TRBD1 (5 bases). V lost 2 bases to trimming and J lost 4 bases, with 8 bases between them. This CDR3 has 13 amino acids. CDR1 is SEHNR and CDR2 is FQNEAQ in the germline V gene (reference sequence).

The V and J genes are TRBV15 and TRBJ1-4, with TRBD1 matching 8 bases. This CDR3 is 15 amino acids long. Trimming took 5 bases from V and 7 from J; bases not matched to a gene: 9. Looked up from germline, CDR1 is LNHNV and CDR2 is YYDKDF (reference sequence). This CDR3 is CATSPRTGRREKLFF. CDR3 DNA: TGTGCCACCAGCCCAAGGACAGGGAGGCGTGAAAAACTGTTTTTT.

The rearrangement links TRBV5-1 to TRBJ2-2; 12 bases match TRBD1. CDR1 is SGHRS, CDR2 YFSETQ, per germline. V lost 4 bases to trimming and J lost 6 bases; unmatched junction nucleotides: 7. The CDR3 is 16 amino acids. In DNA form, the CDR3 reads TGCGCCAGCAGCCCACAGGGACAGGGGGCGGCCGGGGAGCTGTTTTTT. It translates to CASSPQGQGAAGELFF.

This chain connects TRBV5-1 to TRBJ1-2, with TRBD1 matching 12 bases. CDR3 length: 14 residues. Germline lookup yields CDR1 SGHRS and CDR2 YFSETQ. Trimming cost V 5 bases and J 7 bases; bases outside gene matches: 6. CDR3 in amino acids: CASRGQGASGGYTF. DNA of the CDR3: TGCGCCAGCAGGGGACAGGGGGCATCGGGTGGCTACACCTTC.

The rearrangement links TRBV9 to TRBJ2-7; D unresolved. Germline V CDR1 and CDR2: SGDLS, YYNGEE. This CDR3 has 14 residues. V was clipped by 0 bases and J by 2 bases, with 9 bases between them. The CDR3 loop reads CASSVDPGTYEQYF. The DNA of the CDR3 is TGTGCCAGCAGCGTAGACCCGGGCACCTACGAGCAGTACTTC.

V and J are TRBV15 and TRBJ2-3; 12 positions match TRBD2. Germline-derived CDR1 and CDR2 are LNHNV and YYDKDF (reference sequence). This CDR3 spans 15 amino acids. V was clipped by 1 base and J by 4 bases; unmatched bases: 0. CDR3 sequence (DNA): TGTGCCACCAGCAGAGCTAGCGGGGGGGCAGATACGCAGTATTTT. Amino acid sequence: CATSRASGGADTQYF. The full variable domain, with the rest looked up from reference TRBV15 and TRBJ2-3, is DAMVIQNPRYQVTQFGKPVTLSCSQTLNHNVMYWYQQKSSQAPKLLFHYYDKDFNNEADTPDNFQSRRPNTSFCFLDIRSPGLGDTAMYLCATSRASGGADTQYFGPGTRLTVL.

V gene TRBV13 combines with J gene TRBJ2-5; D may correspond to TRBD1 or TRBD2 (5 bases each). This CDR3 has 13 residues. The V end lost 5 bases, the J end lost 5 bases, and 12 bases lay between the germline ends. Germline lookup yields CDR1 PRHDT and CDR2 FYEKMQ (reference sequence). This chain's CDR3 is CASSRGPGETQYF. CDR3 nucleotides: TGTGCCAGCAGCCGGGGACCGGGTGAGACCCAGTACTTC.

The chain joins TRBV5-1 to TRBJ2-5, with D possibly matching TRBD2 (5 bases). This CDR3 comprises 15 residues. Per the germline V gene, CDR1 is SGHRS and CDR2 is YFSETQ. Trimming removed 2 bases from V and 0 bases from J, with 11 bases in between. CDR3 nucleotides: TGCGCCAGCAGCTTACTAGGATTGTACCAAGAGACCCAGTACTTC. It encodes CASSLLGLYQETQYF.

This chain uses TRBV5-1 with TRBJ2-7, with 9 bases lining up with TRBD1. V lost 3 bases to trimming and J lost 1 base; unmatched junction nucleotides: 2. Germline V gene sequence: CDR1 SGHRS, CDR2 YFSETQ. CDR3 length equals 14 residues. CDR3 nucleotide sequence: TGCGCCAGCAGCTCGACAGGGGGATCCTACGAGCAGTACTTC. Translating it yields CASSSTGGSYEQYF.

V usage is TRBV7-3 and J usage is TRBJ2-7; D not certain. CDR3 length: 15 residues. CDR1 and CDR2 (germline): SGHTA, FQGTGA. V lost 2 bases and J 0 bases, leaving 11 bases between the germline ends. CDR3 protein: CASSLGGGSSYEQYF. The DNA of the CDR3 is TGTGCCAGCAGCTTAGGTGGCGGAAGCTCCTACGAGCAGTACTTC.

V is TRBV2 and J is TRBJ2-5, with TRBD1 matching 8 bases. This CDR3 region has 15 residues. Per germline, CDR1 SNHLY and CDR2 FYNNEI. The V gene end was trimmed by 8 bases and the J gene end by 2 bases; junction bases not matched to a gene: 10. The chain's CDR3 is CASGPYRGVQETQYF. CDR3 DNA: TGTGCCAGCGGGCCCTACAGGGGGGTTCAAGAGACCCAGTACTTC.

The chain recombines TRBV27 with TRBJ1-2; 8 bases align to TRBD1. The CDR3 runs to 16 residues. Germline CDR1 and CDR2: MNHEY and SMNVEV (reference sequence). Unmatched junction bases numbered 13, after V lost 5 bases and J lost 5 bases. CDR3 sequence: CASSLTADRDGYGYTF. The CDR3 nucleotides are TGTGCCAGCAGTCTGACCGCGGACAGGGATGGGTATGGCTACACCTTC.

The rearrangement joins TRBV2 to TRBJ1-5; D is undetermined. Between the trimmed V and J ends, which lost 8 bases and 0 bases, there was a span of 11 bases. Germline V gives CDR1 SNHLY, CDR2 FYNNEI. The CDR3 spans 14 residues. The CDR3 DNA follows: TGTGCCAGCGTTCTGACTTATAGCAATCAGCCCCAGCATTTT. This encodes CASVLTYSNQPQHF.

The chain recombines TRBV4-2 with TRBJ2-1; 10 bases are shared with TRBD2. Unmatched junction bases numbered 1, after V lost 0 bases and J lost 2 bases. The CDR3 is 16 residues long. Germline V gene sequence: CDR1 LGHNA, CDR2 YNFKEQ. CDR3 in amino acids: CASSQDLAGAYNEQFF. Here the CDR3 DNA reads TGTGCCAGCAGCCAAGATCTAGCGGGGGCCTACAATGAGCAGTTCTTC.

The chain recombines TRBV30 with TRBJ2-7; weak D call: TRBD2 (6 bases). V was cut by 2 bases and J by 3 bases, with 8 bases left in between. The CDR3 is 12 amino acids. Germline V gene sequence: CDR1 GTSNPN, CDR2 SVGIG (reference sequence). The CDR3, as DNA: TGTGCCTGGAGTCGGGGGAACTACGAGCAGTACTTC. Translated, it gives CAWSRGNYEQYF.

The CDR3 nucleotides read TGTGCCTGGAGTACGCTAGCGGGAGCGGAGACCCAGTACTTC. Its translation is CAWSTLAGAETQYF. The chain is built from TRBV30 and TRBJ2-5; 10 positions agree with TRBD2. V shed 2 bases and J 5 bases; nucleotides not matched to a gene: 5. This CDR3 has 14 amino acids. Germline values: CDR1 GTSNPN, CDR2 SVGIG (reference sequence).

This chain joins TRBV10-2 and TRBJ2-7; the match to TRBD1 covers 7 bases. There are 12 residues in the CDR3. The germline V gene has CDR1 WSHSY and CDR2 SAAADI. With V trimmed by 10 bases and J by 1 base, 4 bases remained unmatched. This CDR3 reads CATGTESYEQYF. CDR3 bases: TGCGCCACCGGGACAGAGTCCTACGAGCAGTACTTC.

V usage is TRBV15 and J usage is TRBJ2-7, with TRBD2 identical over 10 bases. The CDR3 is 14 residues long. Germline V CDR1 and CDR2: LNHNV, YYDKDF (reference sequence). V gave up 0 bases and J gave up 4 bases; unmatched junction bases: 0. The CDR3 nucleotides are TGTGCCACCAGCAGAGAGGGACTAGCGTACGAGCAGTACTTC. This encodes CATSREGLAYEQYF.

The chain carries TRBV30 and TRBJ1-3; D remains ambiguous. This CDR3 has 14 amino acids. V was shortened by 2 bases and J by 0 bases, with 8 bases between the two germline ends. Germline V gene sequence: CDR1 GTSNPN, CDR2 SVGIG (reference sequence). CDR3 bases: TGTGCCTGGAGTTCCGGGAACTCTGGAAACACCATATATTTT. Translated: CAWSSGNSGNTIYF. Full variable domain (missing parts from reference TRBV30 and TRBJ1-3): SQTIHQWPATLVQPVGSPLSLECTVEGTSNPNLYWYRQAAGRGLQLLFYSVGIGQISSEVPQNLSASRPQDRQFILSSKKLLLSDSGFYLCAWSSGNSGNTIYFGEGSWLTVV.

The chain carries TRBV6-5 and TRBJ1-5; tentative D call: TRBD1 (5 bases). Trimming left V 5 bases short and J 7 bases short, with 15 bases between. This CDR3 spans 14 amino acids. Germline V gives CDR1 MNHEY, CDR2 SVGAGI. The CDR3 nucleotides are TGTGCCAGCAGTACCAGGGCAGGGTTGCAGCCCCAGCATTTT. Translated: CASSTRAGLQPQHF.

The V and J genes are TRBV29-1 and TRBJ2-1; D is possibly TRBD2 (5 bases). This CDR3 comprises 13 residues. Trimming took off 6 bases at V and 6 bases at J, with 15 bases between the two ends. CDR1 and CDR2 from the germline V gene are SQVTM and ANQGSEA. The CDR3: CSVARGSANEQFF. The CDR3 nucleotides read TGCAGCGTCGCAAGAGGTAGCGCCAATGAGCAGTTCTTC.

The gene calls are TRBV5-8 and TRBJ1-5; possibly TRBD1 for D (6 bases). Deletions cut 7 bases from V and 0 bases from J, with 17 bases between. Germline loops: CDR1 SGHTS, CDR2 YDEGEE. CDR3 length: 16 residues. The CDR3 DNA follows: TGTGCCAGCTACCGACAGTCGGGGGCTAGCAATCAGCCCCAGCATTTT. It yields the protein CASYRQSGASNQPQHF.

This chain uses TRBV6-1 with TRBJ1-5; tentative D call: TRBD1 (6 bases). The CDR3 runs to 13 residues. Trimming shortened V by 11 bases and J by 2 bases, and 13 bases separated the two germline ends. Germline V gene sequence: CDR1 MNHNS, CDR2 SASEGT. DNA of the CDR3: TGTGCCGTCGTACAGGGCGGCAATCAGCCCCAGCATTTT. Its translation is CAVVQGGNQPQHF.

In its sample, this clone was seen once. This chain connects TRBV19 to TRBJ2-5; possible D gene TRBD2, 5 bases. Germline CDR1 LNHDA, CDR2 SQIVND (reference sequence). CDR3 size: 13 residues. V lost 5 bases to trimming and J lost 1 base, with 8 bases between them. The CDR3 loop is CASSSSGQETQYF. CDR3 DNA sequence: TGTGCCAGTAGTTCAAGCGGCCAAGAGACCCAGTACTTC.

This clone was seen just once. CDR3 in DNA: TGTGCCAGCTCACCACGCCCAGGAAACCAAGAGACCCAGTACTTC. It specifies CASSPRPGNQETQYF. This sequence joins TRBV18 and TRBJ2-5, with D unclear. V lost 1 base, J lost 0 bases, and 9 bases lay in between. The CDR3 has 15 amino acids. In germline, CDR1 is KGHSH, CDR2 LQKENI.

This rearrangement joins TRBV5-1 to TRBJ2-5, with D tentatively TRBD1 (5 bases). Between the trimmed V and J ends, which lost 4 bases and 5 bases, there was a span of 15 bases. The CDR3 is 14 amino acids. Germline-derived CDR1 and CDR2 are SGHRS and YFSETQ. For the CDR3, the DNA is TGCGCCAGCAGCGCGGCAGGGCCGAGGGAGACCCAGTACTTC. It specifies CASSAAGPRETQYF.

The chain uses TRBV7-9 and TRBJ2-2; 10 nucleotides align to TRBD2. V dropped 7 bases and J dropped 7; count of bases not matched to a gene: 3. Germline CDR1 is SEHNR and CDR2 is FQNEAQ (reference sequence). CDR3 length: 13 amino acids. CDR3: CASKRGGDGELFF. The DNA of the CDR3 is TGTGCCAGCAAGCGGGGGGGCGACGGGGAGCTGTTTTTT.

The gene calls are TRBV13 and TRBJ2-1; D gene ambiguous. Trimming cost V 0 bases and J 9 bases, with 9 bases left between them. From germline, CDR1 is PRHDT and CDR2 FYEKMQ (reference sequence). The CDR3 consists of 13 residues. The CDR3 is CASSLGVGGEQFF. CDR3 DNA: TGTGCCAGCAGCTTAGGCGTGGGCGGTGAGCAGTTCTTC.

This clone was seen once. This rearrangement joins TRBV29-1 to TRBJ2-6; D gene unclear. V lost 3 bases, J lost 0 bases, and 3 bases lay in between. This CDR3 region has 13 residues. CDR1 is SQVTM, CDR2 ANQGSEA, per germline. CDR3 loop: CSVDNSGANVLTF. CDR3 in DNA: TGCAGCGTTGACAACTCTGGGGCCAACGTCCTGACTTTC.

The V and J genes are TRBV6-1 and TRBJ1-5, with D hard to call. This CDR3 contains 15 residues. CDR1 and CDR2 (germline): MNHNS, SASEGT. Trimming took 6 bases from V and 0 from J, leaving 12 bases between them. CDR3 in amino acids: CASSQGVHSNQPQHF. DNA for the CDR3: TGTGCCAGCAGCCAAGGAGTTCATAGCAATCAGCCCCAGCATTTT.